This T cell receptor (beta chain) emerged from a study of blood T cell repertoires in COVID-19. Study background: From T cells, B-cell-depleted T cells, or PBMCs came the material, which was cDNA or gDNA.

This table comes from immunoSEQ multiplex PCR, and its TCRdb copy is limited to in-frame clones, with some not included. The profile shows 180,000 or so clones, 76% of them singletons. There are 14 residues in the CDR3. From germline, CDR1 is GTSNPN and CDR2 SVGIG (reference sequence). V lost 1 base and J 6 bases, leaving 13 bases between the germline ends. The sequence was collected from a woman aged 45-65 years with active or convalescent COVID-19. The sequenced sample consisted of peripheral blood. The J gene is TRBJ1-3, the V gene TRBV30, with D possibly being TRBD1 (6 bases). The CDR3 spells CAWSGSRGLNTIYF. CDR3 bases: TGTGCCTGGAGTGGTTCCAGGGGATTAAACACCATATATTTT.